The 24 T cell receptor beta chains in this list originate from one sample, sequenced in a study of control samples from healthy donors and cancer patients. TCRdb keeps only in-frame clones here, not all; method: immunoSEQ multiplex PCR. Here the sample spans about 12,000 clones, 88% being singletons. The specimen sequenced was formalin-fixed, paraffin-embedded tissue. Receptor source: a male donor with melanoma.

The chain combines TRBV12-5 with TRBJ2-1, with TRBD2 identical over 7 bases. The CDR3 is 13 amino acids. V shed 9 bases, J shed 10 bases, and the junction held 12 bases outside the gene matches. The germline gives CDR1 LGHNT, CDR2 FRNRAP. The CDR3 spells CASSAGGLGEQFF. The CDR3 DNA follows: TGTGCTAGCAGCGCGGGCGGACTAGGGGAGCAGTTCTTC. Supplemented by reference TRBV12-5 and TRBJ2-1, the full variable domain reads DARVTQTPRHKVTEMGQEVTMRCQPILGHNTVFWYRQTMMQGLELLAYFRNRAPLDDSGMPKDRFSAEMPDATLATLKIQPSEPRDSAVYFCASSAGGLGEQFFGPGTRLTVL.

The chain recombines TRBV6-1 with TRBJ2-5, with 8 nucleotides matching TRBD2. The J call may be mistaken, given a closer DNA end match to TRBJ2-7. CDR1 is MNHNS, CDR2 SASEGT, per germline. This CDR3 contains 16 residues. CDR3 sequence: CASSEALERENYEQYF. CDR3 nucleotides: TGTGCCAGCAGTGAAGCTTTGGAGCGGGAGAACTACGAGCAGTACTTC.

The table lists this clone with a count of one. The chain carries TRBV12-3 or TRBV12-4 and TRBJ2-7, with D possibly matching TRBD1 (5 bases). The CDR3 is 11 amino acids. V was shortened by 4 bases and J by 6 bases, with 7 bases between the two germline ends. The CDR3 nucleotides are TGTGCCAGCAGTTCTACAGGCGAGCAGTACTTC. The encoded protein is CASSSTGEQYF.

The chain has TRBV3-1 (or the pseudogene TRBV3-2) and TRBJ2-1; a weak D match, TRBD2 (6 bases). CDR3 length: 18 residues. Germline assignment: CDR1 LGHDT and CDR2 YNNKEL (reference sequence). V lost 1 base and J lost 7, with 23 bases in between. Here the CDR3 reads CASSQGRTNPLLGNEQFF. The CDR3 nucleotides are TGTGCCAGCAGCCAAGGTAGGACTAACCCTCTGCTGGGGAATGAGCAGTTCTTC.

V and J are TRBV6-6 and TRBJ2-7; 7 bases map to TRBD1. The CDR3 is 13 amino acids. Germline V gene lookup returns CDR1 MNHNY and CDR2 SVGAGI (reference sequence). J gave up 5 bases and V 2 bases, and 3 bases lay outside the gene matches. This CDR3 is CASSYTTGNEQYF. In nucleotides, the CDR3 is TGTGCCAGCAGTTACACGACAGGGAACGAGCAGTACTTC.

The V and J genes are TRBV9 and TRBJ1-2; D is uncertain. CDR3 length: 13 amino acids. Germline V gene lookup returns CDR1 SGDLS and CDR2 YYNGEE. V lost 5 bases to trimming and J lost 8 bases, with 16 bases between them. CDR3 amino acids: CASRDEMTRGYTF. CDR3 bases: TGTGCCAGCAGAGATGAGATGACTAGAGGCTACACCTTC.

The count of this clone is one. J is TRBJ2-1 and V is TRBV5-4; 10 bases fit TRBD1. The CDR3 has 13 amino acids. CDR1 is SGHNT, CDR2 YYREEE, per germline (reference sequence). The V and J ends lost 4 bases and 7 bases, in that order; junction bases with no gene match: 2. The CDR3 loop reads CASSRDRGNEQFF. As DNA, the CDR3 is TGTGCCAGCAGCCGGGACAGGGGAAATGAGCAGTTCTTC.

The rearrangement joins TRBV6-5 to TRBJ2-1; possible D gene TRBD1, 5 bases. The V and J ends lost 5 bases and 8 bases respectively, with 16 bases between them. The CDR3 length is 14 residues. The germline V gene has CDR1 MNHEY and CDR2 SVGAGI. CDR3 sequence reads: CASSPSKGKDEQFF. In DNA, the CDR3 is TGTGCCAGCAGTCCCTCGAAGGGGAAGGATGAGCAGTTCTTC.

V and J are TRBV14 and TRBJ2-4, with 10 bases aligning to TRBD1. CDR3 length equals 15 residues. The J segment lost 5 bases and the V segment lost 4 bases, leaving 5 bases of the junction unmatched. CDR1 is SGHDN and CDR2 is FVKESK in the germline V gene. The CDR3 region is CASSRTGGVQNIQYF. CDR3 DNA sequence: TGTGCCAGCAGCCGGACAGGGGGAGTTCAAAACATTCAGTACTTC.

The rearrangement uses TRBV7-2 and TRBJ2-3; 7 bases match TRBD2. The V and J ends lost 1 base and 2 bases, in that order; junction bases with no gene match: 6. This CDR3 has 16 amino acids. CDR1 is SGHTA, CDR2 FQGNSA, per germline. CDR3 DNA: TGTGCCAGCAGCTTAGTTTCTAGCGGACCCACAGATACGCAGTATTTT. It specifies CASSLVSSGPTDTQYF.

The genes are TRBV19 and TRBJ1-2; D is unclear. This CDR3 region has 14 residues. Trimming removed 5 bases from V and 8 bases from J, with 18 bases in between. Looked up from germline, CDR1 is LNHDA and CDR2 is SQIVND (reference sequence). CDR3 in DNA: TGTGCCAGTAGTCCAGACCAAAGTCTACGGGGCTACACCTTC. Its translation: CASSPDQSLRGYTF.

The V gene is TRBV18, the J gene TRBJ1-4; a weak D match, TRBD1 (5 bases). Germline loops: CDR1 KGHSH, CDR2 LQKENI. There are 15 residues in the CDR3. Trimming pared 2 bases from V and 4 bases from J, leaving 11 bases between. DNA for the CDR3: TGTGCCAGCTCACCAATGCAGGGAAGTAATGAAAAACTGTTTTTT. Encoded protein: CASSPMQGSNEKLFF.

The rearrangement uses TRBV9 and TRBJ2-2; D is perhaps TRBD2 (6 bases). V shed 3 bases and J shed 5 bases, with 11 bases lying between them. The CDR3 has 14 amino acids. Germline CDR1 reads SGDLS; CDR2 reads YYNGEE. The CDR3 spells CASSDQLATGELFF. The CDR3 DNA reads as TGTGCCAGCAGCGACCAGCTAGCGACCGGGGAGCTGTTTTTT.

This sequence joins TRBV27 and TRBJ2-6; no firm D call. This CDR3 contains 14 residues. Germline CDR1 MNHEY, CDR2 SMNVEV (reference sequence). V was shortened by 5 bases and J by 0 bases, with 5 bases between the two germline ends. The CDR3 DNA is TGTGCCAGCAGTGTGAGCTCTGGGGCCAACGTCCTGACTTTC. Translated, it gives CASSVSSGANVLTF.

This clone was detected once. The chain employs TRBV7-6 and TRBJ1-2, with a tentative D call TRBD1 (5 bases). The germline V gene has CDR1 SGHVS and CDR2 FNYEAQ. V lost 4 bases and J lost 4, with 16 bases in between. The CDR3 totals 15 residues. The chain's CDR3 is CASSSGGYGTYGYTF. The CDR3 DNA follows: TGTGCCAGCAGCTCCGGGGGGTACGGGACCTATGGCTACACCTTC.

The rearrangement uses TRBV5-3 and TRBJ2-7; D gene uncertain. TRBV5-3 is reported as an ORF; its role is uncertain. The CDR3 has 13 amino acids. The V end lost 2 bases, the J end lost 2 bases, and 8 bases lay between the germline ends. Written as DNA, the CDR3 is TGTGCCAGAAGCTTAATGGGAACCTACGAGCAGTACTTC. Amino acids: CARSLMGTYEQYF.

The chain joins TRBV5-1 to TRBJ1-1; 7 bases fit TRBD1. In germline, CDR1 is SGHRS, CDR2 YFSETQ. This CDR3 spans 14 amino acids. The V gene end was trimmed by 6 bases and the J gene end by 0 bases; junction bases not matched to a gene: 5. This CDR3 is CASKPGTVNTEAFF. The DNA of the CDR3 is TGCGCCAGCAAACCCGGGACAGTGAACACTGAAGCTTTCTTT.

The chain recombines TRBV11-2 with TRBJ1-3; no firm D call. The CDR3 has 14 amino acids. The germline V and J ends were trimmed by 1 base and 4 bases, with 8 bases remaining between them. Per the germline V gene, CDR1 is SGHAT and CDR2 is FQNNGV. The CDR3 nucleotides read TGTGCCAGCAGCTTAGGGGCGCGGGGAAACACCATATATTTT. This gives the protein CASSLGARGNTIYF.

This sequence joins TRBV4-1 and TRBJ2-1, with 9 nucleotides matching TRBD1. Germline CDR1 reads MGHRA; CDR2 reads YSYEKL. V trimming: 5 bases; J trimming: 6 bases; junction bases outside the gene matches: 11. CDR3 length: 16 residues. The CDR3 DNA is TGCGCCAGCAGCGGTGTGACGGGACAGGGAGCCAATGAGCAGTTCTTC. It specifies CASSGVTGQGANEQFF.

Of note for this clone: Mismatch with germline at one junction end may stem from a read error. The chain is built from TRBV5-5 and TRBJ1-1; 8 bases map to TRBD1. The length of the CDR3 is 17 residues. Germline lookup yields CDR1 SGHKS and CDR2 YYEKEE (reference sequence). This chain's CDR3 is CASSLGQGRTGNTETFF. The CDR3 DNA reads as TGTGCCAGCAGTCTTGGACAGGGCCGAACGGGGAACACTGAAACTTTCTTT.

The chain is built from TRBV19 and TRBJ1-2; D unclear. The CDR3 loop spans 10 amino acids. The germline gives CDR1 LNHDA, CDR2 SQIVND (reference sequence). The CDR3 coding sequence is TGTGCGGCGTTCTTCTATGGCTACACCTTC. As protein: CAAFFYGYTF.

This clone appeared a single time. The CDR3 protein is CAWRRDRVLEAFF. DNA for the CDR3: TGTGCCTGGAGACGGGACAGGGTACTTGAAGCTTTCTTT. The rearrangement links TRBV30 to TRBJ1-1, with 9 bases matching TRBD1. J was trimmed by 7 bases and V by 3 bases; bases with no gene match: 6. Germline CDR1 GTSNPN, CDR2 SVGIG (reference sequence). CDR3 size: 13 residues.

The CDR3 reads CASSRLEDEQFF. CDR3 DNA: TGCGCCAGCAGCCGACTAGAGGATGAGCAGTTCTTC. V and J are TRBV4-1 and TRBJ2-1; a possible D gene is TRBD2 (6 bases). The CDR3 loop spans 12 amino acids. The germline gives CDR1 MGHRA, CDR2 YSYEKL. V gave up 4 bases and J gave up 8 bases, with 9 bases separating them.

The chain is built from TRBV2 and TRBJ2-1; TRBD2 agrees at 12 bases. After removal of 4 bases from V and 8 bases from J, the junction contained 6 bases not matched to a gene. The CDR3 sequence is 15 residues long. CDR1 is SNHLY, CDR2 FYNNEI, per germline. CDR3 sequence reads: CASSVTSGSIDEQFF. The CDR3 DNA follows: TGTGCCAGCAGTGTGACTAGCGGGAGTATAGATGAGCAGTTCTTC.